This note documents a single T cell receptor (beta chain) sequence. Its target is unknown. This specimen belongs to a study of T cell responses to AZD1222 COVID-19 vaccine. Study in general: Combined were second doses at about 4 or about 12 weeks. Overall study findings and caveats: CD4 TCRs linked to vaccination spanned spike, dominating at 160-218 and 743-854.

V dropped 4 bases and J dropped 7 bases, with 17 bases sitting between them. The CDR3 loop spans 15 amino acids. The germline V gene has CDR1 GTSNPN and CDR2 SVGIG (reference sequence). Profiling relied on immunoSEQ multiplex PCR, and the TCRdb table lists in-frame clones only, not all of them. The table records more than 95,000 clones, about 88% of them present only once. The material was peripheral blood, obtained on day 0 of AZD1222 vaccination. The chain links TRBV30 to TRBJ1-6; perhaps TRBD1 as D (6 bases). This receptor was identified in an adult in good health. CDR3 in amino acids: CAWIGGAAGNSPLHF. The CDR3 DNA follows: TGTGCCTGGATAGGGGGGGCAGCAGGGAATTCACCCCTCCACTTT.